Following are 9 T cell receptor beta chains from one sample sequenced in a study of T cell responses to AZD1222 COVID-19 vaccine. Some clones are missing from TCRdb's copy, which holds only in-frame ones; the method was immunoSEQ multiplex PCR. The table shows more than 80,000 clones, with approximately 91% occurring only once. The sample consisted of peripheral blood, taken on day 0 of AZD1222 vaccination. Receptor source: an adult in good health.

The chain employs TRBV19 and TRBJ1-6; a possible D gene is TRBD1 (6 bases). This CDR3 region has 14 residues. Trimming took off 4 bases at V and 7 bases at J, with 11 bases between the two ends. Germline assignment: CDR1 LNHDA and CDR2 SQIVND (reference sequence). The CDR3: CASSRDTVNSPLHF. The CDR3 DNA sequence: TGTGCCAGTAGTAGGGACACGGTCAATTCACCCCTCCACTTT.

The chain combines TRBV3-1 (or the pseudogene TRBV3-2) with TRBJ1-5; D is undetermined. Trimming shortened V by 4 bases and J by 4 bases, and 8 bases separated the two germline ends. From germline, CDR1 is LGHDT and CDR2 YNNKEL (reference sequence). The CDR3 is made up of 13 amino acids. The chain's CDR3 is CASSPMENQPQHF. In DNA, the CDR3 is TGTGCCAGCAGCCCGATGGAGAATCAGCCCCAGCATTTT.

The chain uses TRBV19 and TRBJ1-2, with 10 bases aligning to TRBD1. The CDR3 consists of 16 residues. Germline V gene lookup returns CDR1 LNHDA and CDR2 SQIVND (reference sequence). Trimming removed 3 bases from V and 6 bases from J; junction bases left unmatched: 10. CDR3 DNA sequence: TGTGCCAGTAGTATTCGGGGACAGGGGCTACAGAATGGCTACACCTTC. It codes for CASSIRGQGLQNGYTF. The full variable domain, in which reference TRBV19 and TRBJ1-2 provide the parts outside the CDR3, is DGGITQSPKYLFRKEGQNVTLSCEQNLNHDAMYWYRQDPGQGLRLIYYSQIVNDFQKGDIAEGYSVSREKKESFPLTVTSAQKNPTAFYLCASSIRGQGLQNGYTFGSGTRLTVV.

In its sample, this clone was seen a few times. V is TRBV11-2 and J is TRBJ2-7; D is ambiguous. The ends were cut back, 1 base at V and 2 bases at J, with 9 bases in the middle. The CDR3 spans 14 residues. Germline V lookup: CDR1 SGHAT, CDR2 FQNNGV. DNA for the CDR3: TGTGCCAGCAGCTTAGTTAGGGTCGCCTACGAGCAGTACTTC. Protein sequence: CASSLVRVAYEQYF.

As regards this clone: Other nucleotide sequences from this sample produce the same CDR3. The chain links TRBV18 to TRBJ1-1; 7 bases agree with TRBD1. V shed 3 bases, J shed 0 bases, and the junction held 1 base outside the gene matches. The CDR3 extends over 14 amino acids. CDR1 and CDR2 from the germline V gene are KGHSH and LQKENI. This chain's CDR3 is CASSPGTVNTEAFF. The CDR3 nucleotides are TGTGCCAGCTCACCGGGGACAGTGAACACTGAAGCTTTCTTT.

The gene calls are TRBV18 and TRBJ1-1, with TRBD1 identical over 7 bases. This CDR3 has 14 residues. The V and J ends lost 5 bases and 4 bases, in that order; junction bases with no gene match: 7. The germline V gene encodes CDR1 KGHSH and CDR2 LQKENI. This CDR3 reads CASSITTGTTEAFF. CDR3 DNA: TGTGCCAGCTCAATAACGACAGGGACCACTGAAGCTTTCTTT. Looking up the rest from reference TRBV18 and TRBJ1-1 gives the full variable domain: NAGVMQNPRHLVRRRGQEARLRCSPMKGHSHVYWYRQLPEEGLKFMVYLQKENIIDESGMPKERFSAEFPKEGPSILRIQQVVRGDSAAYFCASSITTGTTEAFFGQGTRLTVV.

V and J are TRBV5-1 and TRBJ1-2; no reliable D call. CDR3 length equals 14 residues. V was trimmed by 4 bases and J by 7 bases, leaving 17 bases between them. Germline V gives CDR1 SGHRS, CDR2 YFSETQ. The CDR3 protein is CASSGGEAGGGYTF. The CDR3 nucleotides read TGCGCCAGCAGCGGCGGAGAGGCGGGTGGTGGCTACACCTTC.

The V call is TRBV5-1, the J call TRBJ2-1; 7 bases map to TRBD2. Trimming at V came to 1 base and at J to 9 bases, leaving 7 bases not matched to a gene. CDR3 length: 14 amino acids. Germline V CDR1 and CDR2: SGHRS, YFSETQ. CDR3 protein: CASSLFSGRIEQFF. The CDR3 DNA follows: TGCGCCAGCAGCTTGTTCTCCGGGAGGATTGAGCAGTTCTTC.

This clone was observed a single time. The chain employs TRBV6-5 and TRBJ1-1; D unresolved. CDR1 is MNHEY and CDR2 is SVGAGI in the germline V gene. CDR3 length: 13 residues. V was trimmed by 2 bases and J by 1 base, leaving 5 bases between them. The CDR3 loop is CASSYGQNTEAFF. CDR3 DNA: TGTGCCAGCAGTTACGGGCAGAACACTGAAGCTTTCTTT.